The rows below give T cell receptor beta chains drawn from one sample of a study of PD-1 blockade in classical Hodgkin lymphoma. The method was immunoSEQ multiplex PCR; TCRdb's version includes in-frame clones alone and lacks a portion of them. The sample has about 97,000 clones, over 80% seen once. Material: peripheral blood mononuclear cells (PBMCs), obtained at baseline. The receptor set was obtained from a human donor with classical Hodgkin lymphoma. CDR3s include the opening cysteine and the closing phenylalanine or tryptophan. D genes are given only for firm matches. Size is omitted from some rows. Given values are once, few, many or a class for expanded clones.

V gene,D gene,J gene,clone size,CDR3 protein,CDR3 DNA
TRBV7-9,TRBD1,TRBJ2-3,.,CASSLDRGADTQYF,TGTGCCAGCAGCTTAGACAGGGGTGCAGATACGCAGTATTTT
TRBV6-1,TRBD1,TRBJ2-3,.,CASSEQGALRWPTDTQYF,TGTGCCAGCAGTGAACAGGGGGCGCTTCGCTGGCCCACAGATACGCAGTATTTT
TRBV4-1,.,TRBJ2-2,.,CASSRRDAVTGELFF,TGCGCCAGCAGCCGCCGAGACGCGGTCACCGGGGAGCTGTTTTTT
TRBV7-8,TRBD1,TRBJ2-1,.,CASSLYVFGTAYNEQFF,TGTGCCAGCAGCTTATATGTTTTCGGGACAGCATACAATGAGCAGTTCTTC
TRBV5-1,.,TRBJ2-7,.,CASSSGGTATYEQYF,TGCGCCAGCAGCTCAGGGGGGACAGCGACCTACGAGCAGTACTTC
TRBV5-8,.,TRBJ2-7,.,CASSLAVGSYEQYF,TGTGCCAGCAGCTTGGCTGTAGGTTCCTACGAGCAGTACTTC
TRBV2,TRBD2,TRBJ2-1,.,CASSEWGEGYNEQFF,TGTGCCAGCAGTGAGTGGGGGGAGGGATACAATGAGCAGTTCTTC
TRBV4-1,TRBD2,TRBJ2-5,.,CASSQEISGSWETQYF,TGCGCCAGCAGCCAAGAGATTAGCGGGAGCTGGGAGACCCAGTACTTC
TRBV5-8,.,TRBJ1-2,once,CASSLRQNYGYTF,TGTGCCAGCAGCTTGCGGCAGAACTATGGCTACACCTTC
TRBV5-4,TRBD1,TRBJ1-1,once,CASSPDRVARTEAFF,TGTGCCAGCAGCCCGGACAGGGTTGCGCGCACTGAAGCTTTCTTT
TRBV15,.,TRBJ1-3,.,CATSRARDGGNTIYF,TGTGCCACCAGCAGGGCCCGGGACGGTGGAAACACCATATATTTT
TRBV4-1,TRBD2,TRBJ2-3,.,CASSQGGGGRARDTQYF,TGCGCCAGCAGCCAAGGAGGGGGCGGGAGGGCCAGAGATACGCAGTATTTT
TRBV6-5,.,TRBJ2-4,.,CASSYAPGNIQYF,TGTGCCAGCAGTTACGCGCCCGGGAACATTCAGTACTTC
TRBV19,TRBD2,TRBJ2-2,.,CASKPWTSGSRSSTGELFF,TGTGCCAGTAAACCCTGGACTAGCGGGAGTCGGTCGAGCACCGGGGAGCTGTTTTTT
TRBV10-3,.,TRBJ2-5,.,CAISESMRGNQETQYF,TGTGCCATCAGTGAGTCGATGAGGGGGAACCAAGAGACCCAGTACTTC
TRBV4-2,.,TRBJ1-5,many,CASSQAGGDGYQPQHF,TGTGCCAGCAGCCAAGCCGGAGGGGACGGGTATCAGCCCCAGCATTTT
TRBV5-4,TRBD2,TRBJ2-5,.,CASSLGGLAGSQETQYF,TGTGCCAGCAGCTTGGGGGGACTAGCGGGCTCTCAAGAGACCCAGTACTTC
TRBV9,.,TRBJ1-2,.,CASGTDYGYTF,TGTGCCAGCGGGACGGATTATGGCTACACCTTC
TRBV15,TRBD2,TRBJ2-7,.,CATSIPGTSRYEQYF,TGTGCCACCAGCATCCCAGGGACTAGCAGGTACGAGCAGTACTTC
TRBV6-1,TRBD2,TRBJ2-7,few,CASRGTSGRGEQYF,TGTGCCAGCAGGGGGACTAGCGGGAGAGGGGAGCAGTACTTC
TRBV7-9,.,TRBJ2-2,.,CASTLEVGELFF,TGTGCCAGCACCTTAGAGGTCGGGGAGCTGTTTTTT
TRBV28,TRBD1,TRBJ1-5,once,CATQGGSRNQPQHF,TGTGCCACCCAGGGGGGTTCGCGCAATCAGCCCCAGCATTTT
TRBV28,.,TRBJ2-7,.,CASAGSGGGAGEQYF,TGTGCCAGCGCCGGTTCTGGGGGAGGAGCCGGCGAGCAGTACTTC
TRBV7-2,TRBD1,TRBJ2-5,.,CASSALGQRKTQYF,TGTGCCAGCAGCGCCTTGGGACAGCGGAAGACCCAGTACTTC
TRBV6-4,TRBD2,TRBJ2-1,.,CASSFTSGIDEQFF,TGTGCCAGCAGTTTCACTAGCGGGATAGATGAGCAGTTCTTC
TRBV5-4,TRBD1,TRBJ1-3,.,CASRQTGGGFSGNTIYF,TGTGCCAGCAGGCAAACAGGGGGGGGGTTCTCTGGAAACACCATATATTTT
TRBV19,TRBD1,TRBJ1-2,.,CASSILSTGADYGYTF,TGTGCCAGTAGTATACTAAGCACAGGGGCGGACTATGGCTACACCTTC
TRBV18,TRBD1,TRBJ2-1,.,CASSPDRARYNEQFF,TGTGCCAGCTCACCCGACAGGGCACGGTACAATGAGCAGTTCTTC
TRBV7-9,.,TRBJ2-7,many,CASSLVGYEQYF,TGTGCCAGCAGCTTAGTTGGCTACGAGCAGTACTTC
TRBV7-9,.,TRBJ1-3,.,CASSLEAGASGNTIYF,TGTGCCAGCAGCTTAGAGGCAGGGGCCTCAGGAAACACCATATATTTT
TRBV10-3,.,TRBJ2-6,.,CAISDRVGANVLTF,TGTGCCATCAGTGACAGGGTCGGGGCCAACGTCCTGACTTTC
TRBV7-2,.,TRBJ1-2,.,CASSRGSAYGYTF,TGTGCCAGCAGCCGAGGGTCAGCCTATGGCTACACCTTC
TRBV6-1,TRBD2,TRBJ2-7,.,CASSLAGAQSYEQYF,TGTGCCAGCAGTTTAGCGGGAGCGCAATCCTACGAGCAGTACTTC
TRBV30,.,TRBJ1-2,once,CAWSVGGSNYGYTF,TGTGCCTGGAGTGTAGGGGGATCTAACTATGGCTACACCTTC
TRBV30,.,TRBJ2-3,.,CAWSEKSTDTQYF,TGTGCCTGGTCCGAAAAGAGCACAGATACGCAGTATTTT
TRBV6-1,.,TRBJ1-4,.,CASSDPTTEKLFF,TGTGCCAGCAGTGACCCCACTACCGAAAAACTGTTTTTT
TRBV7-2,TRBD1,TRBJ2-6,.,CASSLAQGAGANVLTF,TGTGCCAGCAGCTTAGCACAGGGGGCCGGGGCCAACGTCCTGACTTTC
TRBV11-3,TRBD2,TRBJ2-1,.,CASSPSGGGEQFF,TGTGCCAGCAGCCCGAGCGGGGGTGGTGAGCAGTTCTTC
TRBV5-4,TRBD2,TRBJ2-3,.,CASSFQTSGTFTDTQYF,TGTGCCAGCAGCTTTCAGACTAGCGGGACTTTCACAGATACGCAGTATTTT
TRBV15,TRBD1,TRBJ2-7,.,CATSLFRDSPYEQYF,TGTGCCACCAGTTTATTCCGGGACAGCCCCTACGAGCAGTACTTC
TRBV28,TRBD1,TRBJ1-3,.,CASSDRGFRNTIYF,TGTGCCAGCAGCGACAGGGGTTTCAGAAACACCATATATTTT
TRBV6-5,.,TRBJ2-7,.,CASGTFPYEQYF,TGTGCCAGCGGGACATTCCCCTACGAGCAGTACTTC
TRBV5-4,.,TRBJ1-5,.,CASSLGPSSNQPQHF,TGTGCCAGCAGCTTGGGGCCCAGCAGCAATCAGCCCCAGCATTTT
TRBV7-9,.,TRBJ2-5,few,CASSITGSEDTQYF,TGTGCCAGCAGCATTACAGGGTCCGAGGATACCCAGTACTTC
TRBV30,.,TRBJ2-7,.,CAWSVGVYEQYF,TGTGCCTGGAGTGTAGGAGTTTACGAGCAGTACTTC
TRBV10-3,.,TRBJ2-3,.,CAISEYRSTDTQYF,TGTGCCATCAGTGAGTACAGGAGCACAGATACGCAGTATTTT
TRBV7-6,TRBD1,TRBJ1-2,.,CASSLATGQGFGYTF,TGTGCCAGCAGCTTAGCTACGGGACAGGGTTTTGGCTACACCTTC